What follows are 11 T cell receptor beta chains derived from one specimen sequenced in a study of blood T cell repertoires in COVID-19. Repertoires were generated with immunoSEQ multiplex PCR, while TCRdb's copy carries only in-frame clones and drops some. The sample has some 200,000 clones; around four fifths are singletons. Sequencing was carried out using peripheral blood. The receptor source for this set is a man aged 60 to 75 with COVID-19, enrolled during active disease.

J is TRBJ2-5 and V is TRBV28, with 9 bases fitting TRBD2. Germline V gives CDR1 MDHEN, CDR2 SYDVKM. CDR3 length equals 17 residues. V shed 4 bases and J 2 bases; nucleotides not matched to a gene: 11. CDR3 residues: CASSSLTSGRRQETQYF. CDR3 DNA sequence: TGTGCCAGCAGTTCCCTGACTAGCGGTCGGAGGCAAGAGACCCAGTACTTC.

This clone was observed a handful of times. The V call is TRBV30, the J call TRBJ1-5; D ambiguous. The CDR3 is 14 amino acids. The V end lost 2 bases, the J end lost 7 bases, and 15 bases lay between the germline ends. The germline V gene has CDR1 GTSNPN and CDR2 SVGIG (reference sequence). The CDR3 nucleotides read TGTGCCTGGAGTTCAGAGGGCCGTTTACAGCCCCAGCATTTT. Translating gives CAWSSEGRLQPQHF. The full variable domain, with the rest looked up from reference TRBV30 and TRBJ1-5, is SQTIHQWPATLVQPVGSPLSLECTVEGTSNPNLYWYRQAAGRGLQLLFYSVGIGQISSEVPQNLSASRPQDRQFILSSKKLLLSDSGFYLCAWSSEGRLQPQHFGDGTRLSIL.

The chain carries TRBV7-2 and TRBJ1-1; D is possibly TRBD1 (6 bases). Trimming took off 5 bases at V and 2 bases at J, with 15 bases between the two ends. This CDR3 region has 15 residues. Germline V gene data show CDR1 as SGHTA and CDR2 as FQGNSA. The CDR3 nucleotides are TGTGCCAGCAGCACCGCAACAGGGAGAAACACTGAAGCTTTCTTT. Encoded protein: CASSTATGRNTEAFF.

The V call is TRBV5-1, the J call TRBJ2-1; 12 positions agree with TRBD2. Per germline, CDR1 SGHRS and CDR2 YFSETQ. V lost 1 base and J lost 7; bases outside the gene matches: 3. There are 15 residues in the CDR3. In nucleotides, the CDR3 is TGCGCCAGCAGCTTGAGACTAGCGGGAGCGAATGAGCAGTTCTTC. Residues: CASSLRLAGANEQFF. The variable domain in full, with the rest retrieved from reference TRBV5-1 and TRBJ2-1, is KAGVTQTPRYLIKTRGQQVTLSCSPISGHRSVSWYQQTPGQGLQFLFEYFSETQRNKGNFPGRFSGRQFSNSRSEMNVSTLELGDSALYLCASSLRLAGANEQFFGPGTRLTVL.

The chain combines TRBV28 with TRBJ1-1; 8 bases map to TRBD1. The CDR3 sequence is 14 residues long. Trimming removed 5 bases from V and 3 bases from J; junction bases left unmatched: 5. Germline lookup yields CDR1 MDHEN and CDR2 SYDVKM. CDR3 nucleotides: TGTGCCAGCAGTCCAGGGGGCTGGGACACTGAAGCTTTCTTT. As protein: CASSPGGWDTEAFF.

This clone has only one observation. The rearrangement links TRBV6-5 to TRBJ1-4, with 8 bases lining up with TRBD1. The V gene end was trimmed by 5 bases and the J gene end by 7 bases; junction bases not matched to a gene: 6. Germline assignment: CDR1 MNHEY and CDR2 SVGAGI. There are 14 residues in the CDR3. CDR3 amino acids: CASSPGQGVEKLFF. The CDR3 DNA is TGTGCCAGCAGTCCAGGACAGGGAGTTGAAAAACTGTTTTTT.

In this sample, this clone turned up a few times. The rearrangement uses TRBV25-1 and TRBJ1-2; a possible D gene is TRBD1 (5 bases). There are 14 residues in the CDR3. With 2 bases removed from V and 6 bases from J, the gap between germline ends came to 13 bases. Germline assignment: CDR1 MGHDK and CDR2 SYGVNS. CDR3 coding DNA: TGTGCCAGCAGTGAAGGGGGGGGATCAAATGGCTACACCTTC. Protein product: CASSEGGGSNGYTF.

The gene calls are TRBV3-1 (or the pseudogene TRBV3-2) and TRBJ1-1; no firm D call. Germline V gene data show CDR1 as LGHDT and CDR2 as YNNKEL (reference sequence). Deletions cut 4 bases from V and 3 bases from J, with 12 bases between. The CDR3 loop spans 14 amino acids. The CDR3 bases are TGTGCCAGCAGCCGTCAGGCCAGCCACACTGAAGCTTTCTTT. It is translated as CASSRQASHTEAFF.

V usage is TRBV11-1 and J usage is TRBJ2-7; 9 positions match TRBD1. The CDR3 runs 13 residues. With 7 bases clipped from V and 2 bases from J, the junction kept 3 bases outside the gene matches. Germline-derived CDR1 and CDR2 are SGHAT and FQDESV (reference sequence). The CDR3 sequence: CASKGQGTYEQYF. CDR3 sequence (DNA): TGTGCCAGCAAAGGACAGGGGACCTACGAGCAGTACTTC.

This clone was seen a few times. The V call is TRBV30, the J call TRBJ1-1; 8 nucleotides align to TRBD1. The length of the CDR3 is 13 residues. V lost 2 bases and J lost 7; bases outside the gene matches: 6. The germline V gene encodes CDR1 GTSNPN and CDR2 SVGIG (reference sequence). In DNA form, the CDR3 reads TGTGCCTGGAGTTCGGACAGGGTAGGTGAAGCTTTCTTT. This codes for CAWSSDRVGEAFF.

This sequence joins TRBV5-1 and TRBJ2-7; 12 bases agree with TRBD1. The CDR3 length is 14 residues. V was clipped by 4 bases and J by 7 bases; unmatched bases: 6. From germline, CDR1 is SGHRS and CDR2 YFSETQ. The CDR3 DNA sequence: TGCGCCAGCAGCAGGGGACAGGGGGCGAGGGAGCAGTACTTC. Protein: CASSRGQGAREQYF.